Below are 25 T cell receptor beta chains sequenced from a single sample in a study of blood T cell repertoires in COVID-19. Some clones are missing from TCRdb's copy, which holds only in-frame ones; the method was immunoSEQ multiplex PCR. There are 70,000 or so clones in the sample; roughly 84% occur only once, and about 11% lies in the top ten. What was sequenced was peripheral blood. Receptors originate from a woman younger than 30 with acute or convalescent COVID-19.

V gene TRBV7-2 combines with J gene TRBJ1-3; no definite D call. V gave up 2 bases and J gave up 2 bases, with 4 bases separating them. CDR1 is SGHTA, CDR2 FQGNSA, per germline. CDR3 length equals 13 residues. The CDR3 sequence: CASSLYAGNTIYF. CDR3 in DNA: TGTGCCAGCAGCTTATATGCTGGAAACACCATATATTTT.

This clone occurred once. The chain carries TRBV2 and TRBJ2-2; 16 bases line up with TRBD2. The CDR3 has 19 residues. With V trimmed by 6 bases and J by 0 bases, 7 bases remained unmatched. Looked up from germline, CDR1 is SNHLY and CDR2 is FYNNEI. Here the CDR3 DNA reads TGTGCCAGCAGAAACCCGGGACTAGCGGGGGGGCCGAACACCGGGGAGCTGTTTTTT. It yields the protein CASRNPGLAGGPNTGELFF. Full variable domain (outside the CDR3, taken from reference TRBV2 and TRBJ2-2): EPEVTQTPSHQVTQMGQEVILRCVPISNHLYFYWYRQILGQKVEFLVSFYNNEISEKSEIFDDQFSVERPDGSNFTLKIRSTKLEDSAMYFCASRNPGLAGGPNTGELFFGEGSRLTVL.

The chain employs TRBV7-8 and TRBJ1-5; D not certain. Germline V gene data show CDR1 as SGHVS and CDR2 as FQNEAQ. V was cut by 1 base and J by 2 bases, with 9 bases left in between. The CDR3 sequence is 15 residues long. The CDR3 loop is CASSLGPTGNQPQHF. DNA of the CDR3: TGTGCCAGCAGCTTAGGCCCCACGGGCAATCAGCCCCAGCATTTT.

This rearrangement joins TRBV12-3 or TRBV12-4 to TRBJ2-2, with a possible D match to TRBD1 (6 bases). This CDR3 has 13 residues. The V end lost 5 bases, the J end lost 6 bases, and 10 bases lay between the germline ends. This chain's CDR3 is CASSRTVSGELFF. Here the CDR3 DNA reads TGTGCCAGCAGTCGGACAGTGTCCGGGGAGCTGTTTTTT.

The chain has TRBV5-1 and TRBJ1-4; the match to TRBD1 covers 9 bases. V was clipped by 4 bases and J by 6 bases; unmatched bases: 4. Germline V gene data show CDR1 as SGHRS and CDR2 as YFSETQ. The CDR3 is 14 amino acids. CDR3 residues: CASSHRGRDEKLFF. DNA of the CDR3: TGCGCCAGCAGCCACAGGGGGCGGGATGAAAAACTGTTTTTT.

This clone has more than one count but fewer than ten. The chain carries TRBV15 and TRBJ2-7; 12 bases match TRBD1. With 1 base clipped from V and 7 bases from J, the junction kept 8 bases outside the gene matches. Germline-derived CDR1 and CDR2 are LNHNV and YYDKDF (reference sequence). CDR3 length: 16 amino acids. The CDR3 is CATSRVSGTGGGEQYF. The DNA of the CDR3 is TGTGCCACCAGCAGAGTCTCCGGGACAGGGGGCGGAGAGCAGTACTTC.

This chain uses TRBV2 with TRBJ1-3; D not resolved. Per the germline V gene, CDR1 is SNHLY and CDR2 is FYNNEI. The V and J ends lost 11 bases and 2 bases respectively, with 13 bases between them. This CDR3 is 13 amino acids long. CDR3 amino acids: CAVDGNPGNTIYF. CDR3 coding DNA: TGTGCCGTGGACGGGAATCCTGGAAACACCATATATTTT.

V and J are TRBV11-2 and TRBJ2-1; D remains ambiguous. The CDR3 runs 12 residues. Germline V gives CDR1 SGHAT, CDR2 FQNNGV. V lost 3 bases to trimming and J lost 6 bases, with 6 bases between them. The CDR3 nucleotides are TGTGCCAGCAGCTTTGTAGTCAATGAGCAGTTCTTC. This encodes CASSFVVNEQFF.

This clone was seen only a few times. The chain is built from TRBV28 and TRBJ2-7, with D perhaps matching TRBD2 (5 bases). Germline V gives CDR1 MDHEN, CDR2 SYDVKM. V was cut by 5 bases and J by 5 bases, with 10 bases left in between. This CDR3 spans 12 amino acids. The DNA for the CDR3 is TGTGCCAGCAGTCGGACTCCCGACGAGCAGTACTTC. The encoded protein is CASSRTPDEQYF.

The chain uses TRBV6-5 and TRBJ1-4; D gene uncertain. Germline V CDR1 and CDR2: MNHEY, SVGAGI. CDR3 length: 14 amino acids. The V gene lost 8 bases and the J gene lost 5 bases, with 15 bases spanning the gap. CDR3 sequence reads: CASSSGGANEKLFF. The CDR3 DNA reads TGTGCCAGCTCCTCCGGCGGAGCCAATGAAAAACTGTTTTTT.

V gene TRBV4-1 combines with J gene TRBJ2-1; 11 bases align to TRBD2. V shed 1 base, J shed 7 bases, and the junction held 6 bases outside the gene matches. The CDR3 covers 16 residues. Looked up from germline, CDR1 is MGHRA and CDR2 is YSYEKL. The CDR3 reads CASSQGGLADGNEQFF. The CDR3 nucleotides read TGCGCCAGCAGCCAAGGGGGACTAGCGGATGGGAATGAGCAGTTCTTC.

The V and J genes are TRBV5-5 and TRBJ2-7, with D unclear. Trimming pared 4 bases from V and 3 bases from J, leaving 8 bases between. The CDR3 is 12 amino acids. CDR1 and CDR2 from the germline V gene are SGHKS and YYEKEE (reference sequence). Written as DNA, the CDR3 is TGTGCCAGCAGCCTGGACGGCTACGAGCAGTACTTC. Translation gives CASSLDGYEQYF.

The chain has TRBV2 and TRBJ1-2, with 7 bases lining up with TRBD1. The CDR3 spans 14 residues. The germline V gene has CDR1 SNHLY and CDR2 FYNNEI. V was clipped by 7 bases and J by 6 bases; unmatched bases: 11. CDR3 in DNA: TGTGCCAGCATTAGTGAGACAGGGCAGGATGGCTACACCTTC. It specifies CASISETGQDGYTF.

The CDR3 sequence: CASSLDPGGYGYTF. Written as DNA, the CDR3 is TGTGCCAGCAGCTTAGATCCAGGGGGCTATGGCTACACCTTC. The V call is TRBV7-6, the J call TRBJ1-2; 7 bases fit TRBD1. This CDR3 region has 14 residues. The germline V gene encodes CDR1 SGHVS and CDR2 FNYEAQ. V was clipped by 1 base and J by 4 bases; unmatched bases: 3.

This clone was recorded only once. The chain combines TRBV6-5 with TRBJ2-5, with 11 bases identical to TRBD2. Germline loops: CDR1 MNHEY, CDR2 SVGAGI. The CDR3 is made up of 15 amino acids. J gave up 5 bases and V 5 bases, and 7 bases lay outside the gene matches. The CDR3 loop reads CASSPRLAGWETQYF. Written as DNA, the CDR3 is TGTGCCAGCAGTCCAAGACTAGCGGGGTGGGAGACCCAGTACTTC.

J is TRBJ1-6 and V is TRBV28; the D gene is possibly TRBD1 (5 bases). CDR3 length equals 18 residues. Germline V gene sequence: CDR1 MDHEN, CDR2 SYDVKM. The V and J ends lost 5 bases and 6 bases respectively, with 23 bases between them. For the CDR3, the DNA is TGTGCCAGCAGTCCACCGGCAGGGCAATTCAGCAGTAATTCACCCCTCCACTTT. This sequence encodes CASSPPAGQFSSNSPLHF.

The chain recombines TRBV19 with TRBJ1-1; 8 bases align to TRBD1. V trimming: 6 bases; J trimming: 5 bases; junction bases outside the gene matches: 8. Germline-derived CDR1 and CDR2 are LNHDA and SQIVND (reference sequence). The CDR3 totals 14 residues. CDR3 sequence: CASRGLDRETEAFF. For the CDR3, the DNA is TGTGCCAGTAGAGGATTGGACAGGGAAACTGAAGCTTTCTTT. Supplemented by reference TRBV19 and TRBJ1-1, the full variable domain reads DGGITQSPKYLFRKEGQNVTLSCEQNLNHDAMYWYRQDPGQGLRLIYYSQIVNDFQKGDIAEGYSVSREKKESFPLTVTSAQKNPTAFYLCASRGLDRETEAFFGQGTRLTVV.

This clone was seen only a few times. The chain uses TRBV19 and TRBJ1-5; D may be TRBD1 (6 bases). CDR1 is LNHDA and CDR2 is SQIVND in the germline V gene (reference sequence). V shed 3 bases and J shed 3 bases, with 12 bases lying between them. The CDR3 length is 15 residues. This CDR3 is CASSITGLSNQPQHF. In DNA, the CDR3 is TGTGCCAGTAGTATTACAGGGCTCTCCAATCAGCCCCAGCATTTT.

The V and J genes are TRBV4-3 and TRBJ2-4; D remains ambiguous. This CDR3 comprises 15 residues. Per germline, CDR1 LGHNA and CDR2 YSLEER. V dropped 0 bases and J dropped 7 bases, with 13 bases sitting between them. The CDR3 here is CASSQEMLRQNIQYF. For the CDR3, the DNA is TGCGCCAGCAGCCAAGAAATGTTGCGGCAGAACATTCAGTACTTC.

This chain connects TRBV2 to TRBJ1-3; possibly TRBD1 for D (5 bases). The V end was cut by 3 bases, the J end by 3 bases, with 12 bases between. CDR1 is SNHLY and CDR2 is FYNNEI in the germline V gene. This CDR3 comprises 15 residues. The CDR3 region is CASSEAGGFGNTIYF. The CDR3 bases are TGTGCCAGCAGTGAGGCCGGGGGGTTTGGAAACACCATATATTTT. Full variable domain (outside the CDR3, taken from reference TRBV2 and TRBJ1-3): EPEVTQTPSHQVTQMGQEVILRCVPISNHLYFYWYRQILGQKVEFLVSFYNNEISEKSEIFDDQFSVERPDGSNFTLKIRSTKLEDSAMYFCASSEAGGFGNTIYFGEGSWLTVV.

This clone was seen a single time. The chain employs TRBV5-5 and TRBJ2-5; D perhaps matches TRBD1 (6 bases). With 4 bases removed from V and 5 bases from J, the gap between germline ends came to 21 bases. The CDR3 runs 16 residues. From germline, CDR1 is SGHKS and CDR2 YYEKEE (reference sequence). CDR3 amino acids: CASSPLGALLGETQYF. The CDR3, as DNA: TGTGCCAGCAGCCCCTTGGGGGCACTCCTGGGGGAGACCCAGTACTTC.

The chain employs TRBV4-1 and TRBJ2-3; D gene uncertain. Between the trimmed V and J ends, which lost 0 bases and 0 bases, there was a span of 7 bases. CDR3 length: 15 residues. Germline CDR1 and CDR2: MGHRA and YSYEKL. CDR3 region: CASSQDPTSTDTQYF. In DNA form, the CDR3 reads TGCGCCAGCAGCCAAGATCCCACTAGCACAGATACGCAGTATTTT.

J is TRBJ1-1 and V is TRBV12-3 or TRBV12-4, with 9 nucleotides matching TRBD1. This CDR3 has 13 residues. The ends lost 4 bases at V and 5 bases at J; junction bases unmatched: 2. This CDR3 reads CASSSTGGTEAFF. CDR3 sequence (DNA): TGTGCCAGCAGTTCGACAGGGGGGACTGAAGCTTTCTTT.

V usage is TRBV19 and J usage is TRBJ1-2, with 7 bases matching TRBD1. This CDR3 spans 17 amino acids. Germline loops: CDR1 LNHDA, CDR2 SQIVND (reference sequence). V lost 3 bases and J lost 2; bases outside the gene matches: 12. Here the CDR3 reads CASSMKQIRDRNYGYTF. The CDR3 DNA is TGTGCCAGTAGTATGAAACAAATCCGGGACAGAAACTATGGCTACACCTTC.

This clone was recorded once. Here the CDR3 reads CASSFRGNTEAFF. CDR3 DNA: TGTGCCAGCAGCTTCAGGGGGAACACTGAAGCTTTCTTT. This rearrangement joins TRBV7-8 to TRBJ1-1, with a possible D match to TRBD1 (6 bases). Germline V gives CDR1 SGHVS, CDR2 FQNEAQ. The CDR3 has 13 amino acids. V was trimmed by 3 bases and J by 1 base, leaving 6 bases between them.